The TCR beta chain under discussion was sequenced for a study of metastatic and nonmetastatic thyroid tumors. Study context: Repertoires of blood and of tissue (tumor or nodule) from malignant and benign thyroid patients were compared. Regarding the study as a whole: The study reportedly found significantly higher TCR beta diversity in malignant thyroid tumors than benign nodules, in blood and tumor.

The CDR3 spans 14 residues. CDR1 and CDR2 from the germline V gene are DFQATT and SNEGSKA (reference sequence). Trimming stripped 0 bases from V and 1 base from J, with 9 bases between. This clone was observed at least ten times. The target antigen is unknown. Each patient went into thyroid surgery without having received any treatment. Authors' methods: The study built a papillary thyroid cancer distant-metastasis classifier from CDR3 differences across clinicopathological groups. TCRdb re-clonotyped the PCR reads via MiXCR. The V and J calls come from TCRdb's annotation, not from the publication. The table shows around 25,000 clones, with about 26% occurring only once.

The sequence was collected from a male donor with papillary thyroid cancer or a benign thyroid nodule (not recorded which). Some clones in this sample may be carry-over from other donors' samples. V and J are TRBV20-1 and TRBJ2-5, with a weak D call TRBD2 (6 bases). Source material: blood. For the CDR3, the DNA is TGCAGTGCTAGAGATCGGAGGGTCCAAGAGACCCAGTACTTC. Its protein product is CSARDRRVQETQYF.